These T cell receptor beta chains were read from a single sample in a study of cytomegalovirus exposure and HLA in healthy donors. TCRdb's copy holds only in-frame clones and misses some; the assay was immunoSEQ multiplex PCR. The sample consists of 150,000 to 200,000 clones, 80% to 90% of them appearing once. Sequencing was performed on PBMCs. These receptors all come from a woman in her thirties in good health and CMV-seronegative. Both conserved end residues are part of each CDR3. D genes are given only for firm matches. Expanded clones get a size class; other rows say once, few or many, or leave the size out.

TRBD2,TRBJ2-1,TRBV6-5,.,CASSKTSGPYNEQFF,TGTGCCAGCAGTAAAACTAGCGGACCTTACAATGAGCAGTTCTTC
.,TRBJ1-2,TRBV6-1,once,CASSEKRLQTNYGYTF,TGTGCCAGCAGCGAAAAAAGACTGCAGACTAACTATGGCTACACCTTC
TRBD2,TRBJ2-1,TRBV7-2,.,CASSLSGAYNEQFF,TGTGCCAGCAGCCTAAGCGGGGCATACAATGAGCAGTTCTTC
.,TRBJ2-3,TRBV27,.,CASSLGPYGTDTQYF,TGTGCCAGCAGTTTAGGGCCCTACGGCACAGATACGCAGTATTTT
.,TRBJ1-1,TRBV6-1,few,CASSEGGRVTEAFF,TGTGCCAGCAGTGAGGGGGGTAGAGTCACTGAAGCTTTCTTT
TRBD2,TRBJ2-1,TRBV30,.,CAWTRLAGQDEQFF,TGTGCCTGGACCCGACTAGCGGGTCAGGATGAGCAGTTCTTC
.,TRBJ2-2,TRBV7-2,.,CASSRVSGELFF,TGTGCCAGCAGTCGGGTATCCGGGGAGCTGTTTTTT
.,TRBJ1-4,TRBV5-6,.,CASSLPDPSTNEKLFF,TGTGCCAGCAGCTTGCCCGACCCCTCAACTAATGAAAAACTGTTTTTT
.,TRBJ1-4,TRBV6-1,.,CASSPNPTTNEKLFF,TGTGCCAGCAGCCCTAATCCTACAACTAATGAAAAACTGTTTTTT
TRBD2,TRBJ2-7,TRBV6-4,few,CASSPSGNTYEQYF,TGTGCCAGCAGCCCTAGCGGGAACACCTACGAGCAGTACTTC
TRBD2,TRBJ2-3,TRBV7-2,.,CASSPGLAGGLADTQYF,TGTGCCAGCAGCCCAGGACTAGCGGGGGGGCTGGCAGATACGCAGTATTTT
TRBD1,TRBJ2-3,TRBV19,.,CASSPDTGVAQYF,TGTGCCAGTAGTCCCGACACAGGGGTTGCGCAGTATTTT
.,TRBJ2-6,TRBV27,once,CASSFLTNSGANVLTF,TGTGCCAGCAGTTTTCTTACAAACTCTGGGGCCAACGTCCTGACTTTC
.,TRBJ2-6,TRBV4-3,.,CASSQDQVSLISGANVLTF,TGCGCCAGCAGCCAAGATCAGGTGTCTTTAATCTCTGGGGCCAACGTCCTGACTTTC
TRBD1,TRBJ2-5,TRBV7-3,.,CASSSTGGRETQYF,TGTGCCAGCAGCTCGACAGGGGGCCGAGAGACCCAGTACTTC
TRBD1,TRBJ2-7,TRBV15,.,CATSRAKGQLGGEQYF,TGTGCCACCAGCAGAGCCAAGGGACAGCTCGGCGGCGAGCAGTACTTC
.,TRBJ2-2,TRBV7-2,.,CASSFTQGTGELFF,TGTGCCAGCAGCTTCACACAGGGTACCGGGGAGCTGTTTTTT
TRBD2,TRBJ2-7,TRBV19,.,CASSVGGSREQYF,TGTGCCAGTAGTGTGGGGGGGAGCCGCGAGCAGTACTTC
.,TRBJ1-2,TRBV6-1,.,CASSLFGDPKYGYTF,TGTGCCAGCAGTCTCTTTGGGGATCCTAAATATGGCTACACCTTC
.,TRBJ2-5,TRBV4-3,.,CASSHLDSAQETQYF,TGCGCCAGCAGCCATCTAGACTCGGCTCAAGAGACCCAGTACTTC
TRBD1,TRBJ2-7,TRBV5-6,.,CASSLTLGQGSLGEQYF,TGTGCCAGCAGCTTGACCTTGGGACAGGGGAGTTTGGGCGAGCAGTACTTC
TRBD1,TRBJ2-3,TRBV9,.,CASSVEGRGHTDTQYF,TGTGCCAGCAGCGTAGAAGGTAGGGGGCACACAGATACGCAGTATTTT
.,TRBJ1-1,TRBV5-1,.,CASRGILNTEAFF,TGCGCCAGCAGAGGGATTCTGAACACTGAAGCTTTCTTT
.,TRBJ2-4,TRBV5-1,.,CASSLKGSLQYF,TGCGCCAGCAGCTTAAAGGGTTCACTTCAGTACTTC
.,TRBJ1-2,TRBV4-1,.,CASSQKGSDYGYTF,TGCGCCAGCAGCCAAAAGGGTTCTGACTATGGCTACACCTTC
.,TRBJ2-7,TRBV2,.,CASSAGVLYEQYF,TGTGCCAGCAGTGCAGGGGTTCTCTACGAGCAGTACTTC
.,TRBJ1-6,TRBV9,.,CASSDSAGSSYNSPLHF,TGTGCCAGCAGCGATAGTGCGGGAAGCTCCTATAATTCACCCCTCCACTTT
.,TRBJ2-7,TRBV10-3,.,CAISDGRDNYEQYF,TGTGCCATCAGTGATGGTCGGGACAACTACGAGCAGTACTTC
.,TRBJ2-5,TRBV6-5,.,CASSYSGETQYF,TGTGCCAGCAGTTACTCGGGTGAGACCCAGTACTTC
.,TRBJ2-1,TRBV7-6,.,CASSPSGPGEQFF,TGTGCCAGCAGCCCCTCGGGCCCGGGAGAGCAGTTCTTC
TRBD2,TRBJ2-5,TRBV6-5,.,CASRRTSGAQETQYF,TGTGCCAGCAGAAGGACTAGCGGAGCCCAAGAGACCCAGTACTTC
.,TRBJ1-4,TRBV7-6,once,CASSLGEGEDEKLFF,TGTGCCAGCAGCTTAGGCGAGGGGGAAGATGAAAAACTGTTTTTT
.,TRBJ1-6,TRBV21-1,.,CASSIQWQGCNSPLHF,TGTGCCAGCAGCATACAATGGCAGGGATGTAATTCACCCCTCCACTTT
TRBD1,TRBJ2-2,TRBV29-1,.,CSVGTGGSGELFF,TGCAGCGTAGGGACAGGCGGGTCCGGGGAGCTGTTTTTT
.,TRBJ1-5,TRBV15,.,CATGTNQPQHF,TGTGCCACGGGGACGAATCAGCCCCAGCATTTT
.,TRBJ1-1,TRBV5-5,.,CASTLGTIMNTEAFF,TGTGCCAGCACCCTCGGGACAATCATGAACACTGAAGCTTTCTTT
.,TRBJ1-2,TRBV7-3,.,CASSFYIPPGAHYGYTF,TGTGCCAGCAGCTTCTATATTCCCCCTGGGGCTCACTATGGCTACACCTTC
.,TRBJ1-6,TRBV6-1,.,CASAQEFGSPLHF,TGTGCCAGTGCCCAGGAATTCGGTTCACCCCTCCACTTT
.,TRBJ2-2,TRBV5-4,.,CASLEGLWTGELFF,TGTGCCAGCTTAGAGGGATTGTGGACCGGGGAGCTGTTTTTT
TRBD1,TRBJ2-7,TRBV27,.,CASRPGQDSYEQYF,TGTGCCAGCAGACCGGGACAGGACTCCTACGAGCAGTACTTC
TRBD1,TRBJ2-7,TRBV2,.,CASARQGAVYEQYF,TGTGCCAGCGCTAGACAGGGGGCGGTCTACGAGCAGTACTTC
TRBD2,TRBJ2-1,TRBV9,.,CASSATSGVAYNEQFF,TGTGCCAGCAGCGCCACTAGCGGGGTTGCCTACAATGAGCAGTTCTTC
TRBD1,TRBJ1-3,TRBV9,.,CASSGQGLGGNTIYF,TGTGCCAGCAGCGGACAGGGACTAGGAGGAAACACCATATATTTT
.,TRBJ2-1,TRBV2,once,CASRRSQGTGLERYNEQFF,TGTGCCAGCAGGAGGTCACAGGGGACAGGACTAGAGCGCTACAATGAGCAGTTCTTC
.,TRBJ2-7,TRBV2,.,CASSAGRRSYEQYF,TGTGCCAGCAGTGCCGGGCGGCGGTCCTACGAGCAGTACTTC
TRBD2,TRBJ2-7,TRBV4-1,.,CASSQETSGRPSEQYF,TGCGCCAGCAGCCAAGAGACTAGCGGGAGACCTTCCGAGCAGTACTTC
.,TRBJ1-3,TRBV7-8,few,CASSEAYSGNTIYF,TGTGCCAGCAGCGAAGCGTACTCTGGAAACACCATATATTTT
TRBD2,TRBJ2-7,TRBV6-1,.,CASSRPSGGGYEQYF,TGTGCCAGCAGTAGGCCTAGCGGGGGTGGATACGAGCAGTACTTC
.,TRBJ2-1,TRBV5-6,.,CASSLRGHDEQFF,TGTGCCAGCAGCTTGAGGGGCCACGATGAGCAGTTCTTC
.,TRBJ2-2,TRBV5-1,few,CASSAGQFTGELFF,TGCGCCAGCAGCGCGGGACAGTTCACCGGGGAGCTGTTTTTT
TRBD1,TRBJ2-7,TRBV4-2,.,CASSQGDGTGSYEQYF,TGTGCCAGCAGCCAAGGGGATGGGACAGGTTCCTACGAGCAGTACTTC
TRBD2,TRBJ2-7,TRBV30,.,CAWSELGAGGPDEQYF,TGTGCCTGGAGCGAACTCGGGGCGGGAGGGCCCGACGAGCAGTACTTC
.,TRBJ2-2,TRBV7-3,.,CASSRGGVGSLRNTGELFF,TGTGCCAGCAGCAGGGGTGGCGTCGGGAGTCTGCGGAACACCGGGGAGCTGTTTTTT
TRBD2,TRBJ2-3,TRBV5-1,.,CASSLGTSGRNTDTQYF,TGCGCCAGCAGCTTAGGGACTAGCGGGAGAAACACAGATACGCAGTATTTT
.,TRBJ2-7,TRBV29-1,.,CSVALPGQDYYEQYF,TGCAGCGTTGCTCTCCCCGGACAGGACTACTACGAGCAGTACTTC
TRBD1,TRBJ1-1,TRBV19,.,CASSRTGILNTEAFF,TGTGCCAGTAGTAGGACAGGGATACTGAACACTGAAGCTTTCTTT
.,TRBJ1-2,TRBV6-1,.,CASSETKAVGYGYTF,TGTGCCAGCAGTGAAACAAAGGCCGTTGGGTATGGCTACACCTTC
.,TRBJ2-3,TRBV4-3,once,CASSHRVADTQYF,TGCGCCAGCAGTCACAGGGTGGCAGATACGCAGTATTTT
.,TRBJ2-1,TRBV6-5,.,CASSLGNEQFF,TGTGCCAGCAGCCTCGGCAATGAGCAGTTCTTC
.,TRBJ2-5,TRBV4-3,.,CASSPDLETQYF,TGCGCCAGCAGCCCGGATCTAGAGACCCAGTACTTC